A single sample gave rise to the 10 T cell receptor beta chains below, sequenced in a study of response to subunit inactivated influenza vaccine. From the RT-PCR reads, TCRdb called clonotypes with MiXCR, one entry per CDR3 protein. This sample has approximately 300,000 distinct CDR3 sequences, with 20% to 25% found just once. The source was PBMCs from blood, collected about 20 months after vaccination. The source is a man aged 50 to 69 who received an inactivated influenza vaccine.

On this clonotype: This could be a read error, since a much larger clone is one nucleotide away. The DNA for the CDR3 is TGCACCGCAAGGGGGGGCACTGAATCTTTCTTT. Its translation is CTARGGTESFF. The J gene is TRBJ1-1, the V gene TRBV20-1; a possible D gene is TRBD1 (6 bases). The CDR3 spans 11 residues. Germline CDR1 and CDR2: DFQATT and SNEGSKA (reference sequence).

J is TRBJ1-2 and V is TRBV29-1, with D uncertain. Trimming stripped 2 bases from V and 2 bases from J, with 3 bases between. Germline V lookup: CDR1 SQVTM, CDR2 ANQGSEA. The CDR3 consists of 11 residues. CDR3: CSVEINYGYTF. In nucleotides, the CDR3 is TGCAGCGTTGAAATCAACTATGGCTACACCTTC.

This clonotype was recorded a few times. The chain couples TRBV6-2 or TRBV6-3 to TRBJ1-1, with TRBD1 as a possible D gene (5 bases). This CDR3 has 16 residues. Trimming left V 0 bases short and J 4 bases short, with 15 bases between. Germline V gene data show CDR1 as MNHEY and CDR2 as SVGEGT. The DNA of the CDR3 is TGTGCCAGCAGTTACTCGATGTCCCCGGGGGGCACTGAAGCTTTCTTT. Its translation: CASSYSMSPGGTEAFF.

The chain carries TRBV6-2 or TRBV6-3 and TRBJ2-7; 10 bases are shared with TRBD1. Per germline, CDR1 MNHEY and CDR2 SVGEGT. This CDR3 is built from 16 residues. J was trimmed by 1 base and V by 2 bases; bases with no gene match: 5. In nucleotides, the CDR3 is TGTGCCAGCAGTTACGTAACGGGACAGGGGTCCTACGAGCAGTACTTC. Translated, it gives CASSYVTGQGSYEQYF.

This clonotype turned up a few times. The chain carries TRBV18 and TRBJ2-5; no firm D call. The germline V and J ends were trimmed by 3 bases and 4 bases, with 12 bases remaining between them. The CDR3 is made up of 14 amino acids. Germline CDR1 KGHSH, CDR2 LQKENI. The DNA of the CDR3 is TGTGCCAGCTCACCCCCCGCTAGGGCAGAGACCCAGTACTTC. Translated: CASSPPARAETQYF.

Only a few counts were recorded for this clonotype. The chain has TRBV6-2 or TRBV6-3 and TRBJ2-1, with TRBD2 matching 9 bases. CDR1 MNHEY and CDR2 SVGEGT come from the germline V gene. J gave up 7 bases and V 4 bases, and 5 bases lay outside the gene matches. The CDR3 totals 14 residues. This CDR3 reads CASSFQREVNEQFF. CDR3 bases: TGTGCCAGCAGTTTTCAGCGGGAGGTGAATGAGCAGTTCTTC.

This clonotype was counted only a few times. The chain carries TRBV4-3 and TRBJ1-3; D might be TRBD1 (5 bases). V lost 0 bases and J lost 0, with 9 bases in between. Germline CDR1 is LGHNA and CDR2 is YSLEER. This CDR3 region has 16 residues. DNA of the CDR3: TGCGCCAGCAGCCAAGACGCAGGGAACTCTGGAAACACCATATATTTT. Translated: CASSQDAGNSGNTIYF.

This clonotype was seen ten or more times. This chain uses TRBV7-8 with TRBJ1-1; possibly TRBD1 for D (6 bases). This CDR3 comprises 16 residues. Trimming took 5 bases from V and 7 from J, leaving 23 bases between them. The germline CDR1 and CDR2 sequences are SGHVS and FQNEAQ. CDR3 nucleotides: TGTGCCAGCAGCCCAATCAGGGGCTCTCTTCTCGTTGAAGCTTTCTTT. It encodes CASSPIRGSLLVEAFF.

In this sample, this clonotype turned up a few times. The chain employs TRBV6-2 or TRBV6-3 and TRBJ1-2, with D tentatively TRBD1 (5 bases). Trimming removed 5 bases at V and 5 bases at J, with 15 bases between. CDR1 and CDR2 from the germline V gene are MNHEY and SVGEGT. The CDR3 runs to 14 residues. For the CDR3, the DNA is TGTGCCAGCAGTAGCCTTATGACAGTGTATGGCTACACCTTC. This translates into CASSSLMTVYGYTF.

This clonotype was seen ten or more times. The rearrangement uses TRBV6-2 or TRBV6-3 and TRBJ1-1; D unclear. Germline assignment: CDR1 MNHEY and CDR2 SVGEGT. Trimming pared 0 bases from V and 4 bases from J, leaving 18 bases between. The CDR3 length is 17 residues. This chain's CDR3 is CASSYSPKQPGSTEAFF. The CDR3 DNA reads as TGTGCCAGCAGTTACTCACCTAAACAGCCCGGAAGCACTGAAGCTTTCTTT.